The TCR beta chain under discussion was sequenced for a study of cytomegalovirus exposure and HLA in healthy donors. CDR3 length equals 13 residues. This clone was found a few times. PCR was performed using 60 Vbeta and 13 Jbeta primers. Profiling relied on immunoSEQ multiplex PCR, and the TCRdb table lists in-frame clones only, not all of them. The sample consists of 100,000 to 120,000 clones, 60% to 80% of them appearing once. The receptor comes from a man younger than 35 in good health and CMV-seropositive. Sequenced material: PBMCs. This chain connects TRBV21-1 to TRBJ1-1; the DNA was not compared with TRBD1, the D call given in the table. TRBV21-1 is termed a pseudogene. CDR3 DNA: TGTGCCAGCAGCAAATACAAGAACACTGAAGCTTTCTTT. Translating gives CASSKYKNTEAFF.